Here is one T cell receptor (beta chain) with its context. What it recognizes is unknown. The data were obtained in a study of T cell clonotyping in hematopoietic cell transplantation. Study-wide results and limits: At the given depth, recipient repertoires were over 95% de novo clonotypes.

Clones were sequenced by immunoSEQ multiplex PCR, and TCRdb holds only the in-frame ones, with some missing. The repertoire includes about 76,000 clones, 90% to 96% of them detected once, and about 1.8% sits in the top ten. Time point: recipient sample about 28 days before transplant, after cytoreduction. Recipient blood drawn about 28 days pretransplant and days 30, 100, 180 after. Trimming shortened V by 2 bases and J by 4 bases, and 6 bases separated the two germline ends. There are 13 residues in the CDR3. The V gene's germline CDR1 is MNHEY and CDR2 SVGAGI. The starting material was peripheral blood mononuclear cells, obtained before stem cell transplant. The V gene is TRBV6-5, the J gene TRBJ1-3; D gene unclear. The TCR originated in a woman in her forties or fifties with acute myeloid leukemia. Some clones in this sample may be carry-over from other donors' samples. The CDR3 spells CASSYDGGNTIYF. The CDR3 nucleotides are TGTGCCAGCAGTTACGATGGAGGAAACACCATATATTTT.